Following are 8 T cell receptor beta chains from one sample sequenced in a study of cytomegalovirus exposure and HLA in healthy donors. The PCR was carried out with 60 Vbeta primers and 13 Jbeta primers. The assay was immunoSEQ multiplex PCR, and TCRdb's table has in-frame clones only and misses some. The table has 200,000 or so clones, more than 65% seen once. Source material: PBMCs. These TCRs come from a woman between 25 and 40 years old in good health and CMV-seropositive.

This clone showed up many times. The V gene is TRBV4-3, the J gene TRBJ1-3; the D gene is possibly TRBD1 (5 bases). The CDR3 spans 15 residues. V lost 3 bases, J lost 8 bases, and 17 bases lay in between. Per the germline V gene, CDR1 is LGHNA and CDR2 is YSLEER. CDR3 sequence: CASSQVLRGTDTIYF. CDR3 bases: TGCGCCAGCAGCCAGGTCCTACGGGGGACGGACACCATATATTTT.

The chain links TRBV5-1 to TRBJ2-1; D is possibly TRBD1 (6 bases). The CDR3 consists of 14 residues. V lost 7 bases and J lost 6, with 17 bases in between. Germline CDR1 is SGHRS and CDR2 is YFSETQ. The CDR3 is CASHRGQNVNEQFF. DNA of the CDR3: TGCGCCAGCCACCGTGGACAGAATGTCAATGAGCAGTTCTTC.

This chain uses TRBV6-5 with TRBJ2-2; possibly TRBD2 for D (6 bases). The CDR3 covers 15 residues. V shed 7 bases and J shed 5 bases, with 17 bases lying between them. The germline gives CDR1 MNHEY, CDR2 SVGAGI. CDR3 protein: CASTIAGGLTGELFF. CDR3 in DNA: TGTGCCAGCACCATAGCCGGGGGTCTGACCGGGGAGCTGTTTTTT.

V usage is TRBV19 and J usage is TRBJ1-5, with a tentative D call TRBD1 (5 bases). Germline CDR1 LNHDA, CDR2 SQIVND (reference sequence). The CDR3 loop spans 15 amino acids. V was shortened by 5 bases and J by 5 bases, with 16 bases between the two germline ends. CDR3 region: CASSPYRSPHQPQHF. CDR3 sequence (DNA): TGTGCCAGTAGTCCTTACAGGTCCCCTCATCAGCCCCAGCATTTT.

The chain is built from TRBV7-8 and TRBJ2-1, with D tentatively TRBD2 (6 bases). This CDR3 comprises 15 residues. Germline V lookup: CDR1 SGHVS, CDR2 FQNEAQ. The V end was cut by 3 bases, the J end by 3 bases, with 12 bases between. Here the CDR3 reads CASSFGEVGYNEQFF. The CDR3 DNA reads TGTGCCAGCAGCTTTGGGGAGGTGGGCTACAATGAGCAGTTCTTC. The full variable domain, with the rest looked up from reference TRBV7-8 and TRBJ2-1, is GAGVSQSPRYKVAKRGQDVALRCDPISGHVSLFWYQQALGQGPEFLTYFQNEAQLDKSGLPSDRFFAERPEGSVSTLKIQRTQQEDSAVYLCASSFGEVGYNEQFFGPGTRLTVL.

The chain couples TRBV2 to TRBJ1-3; D remains ambiguous. Trimming took 4 bases from V and 0 from J, leaving 13 bases between them. CDR3 length: 16 residues. CDR1 is SNHLY and CDR2 is FYNNEI in the germline V gene. The CDR3 sequence is CASSVFRKSSGNTIYF. DNA of the CDR3: TGTGCCAGCAGTGTATTTAGAAAGAGCTCTGGAAACACCATATATTTT.

This chain connects TRBV23-1 to TRBJ1-2; 8 nucleotides line up with TRBD1. TRBV23-1 is noted as an ORF with a role that remains uncertain. V gave up 0 bases and J gave up 6 bases; unmatched junction bases: 6. This CDR3 is 15 amino acids long. This CDR3 is CASSQSNRGVDGYTF. The DNA for the CDR3 is TGCGCCAGCAGTCAATCGAACAGGGGGGTAGATGGCTACACCTTC.

The chain employs TRBV4-3 and TRBJ1-5; tentatively, D is TRBD1 (5 bases). The CDR3 spans 16 residues. V was shortened by 1 base and J by 6 bases, with 16 bases between the two germline ends. The germline V gene has CDR1 LGHNA and CDR2 YSLEER. As DNA, the CDR3 is TGCGCCAGCAGCCAAGGGTACCGGGACTCGCGTCAGCCCCAGCATTTT. Translation gives CASSQGYRDSRQPQHF.